The next 24 T cell receptor beta chains were all read from a single sample in a study of blood T cells in healthy people across ages. Sample-barcoded 5' priming and a J-beta primer mix drove a second PCR of roughly 6 to 12 cycles. TCRdb used MiXCR to reprocess the 5' RACE reads, holding one entry per CDR3 protein. The table lists approximately 770,000 distinct CDR3 sequences, 58% of them singletons, with 20% to 25% in the top ten. Material: blood. These receptors all stem from a man aged 25 to 40 in good health.

The V and J genes are TRBV20-1 and TRBJ1-4; D might be TRBD1 (6 bases). CDR1 DFQATT and CDR2 SNEGSKA come from the germline V gene (reference sequence). The CDR3 length is 13 residues. Deletions cut 6 bases from V and 3 bases from J, with 11 bases between. For the CDR3, the DNA is TGCAGTGCCAGTACAGGGCCTAATGAAAAACTGTTTTTT. Translation gives CSASTGPNEKLFF.

DNA for the CDR3: TGTGCCTGGAGTGATGCGTATGGCTACACCTTC. Amino acids: CAWSDAYGYTF. The J gene is TRBJ1-2, the V gene TRBV30; D is uncertain. Trimming removed 1 base at V and 5 bases at J, with 5 bases between. Germline assignment: CDR1 GTSNPN and CDR2 SVGIG (reference sequence). The CDR3 runs to 11 residues. The full variable domain, in which reference TRBV30 and TRBJ1-2 provide the parts outside the CDR3, is SQTIHQWPATLVQPVGSPLSLECTVEGTSNPNLYWYRQAAGRGLQLLFYSVGIGQISSEVPQNLSASRPQDRQFILSSKKLLLSDSGFYLCAWSDAYGYTFGSGTRLTVV.

This clonotype showed up just once. The DNA of the CDR3 is TGTGCCAGCTCACCGGGGGTACCTGGGGCCAACGTCCTGACTTTC. This translates into CASSPGVPGANVLTF. V gene TRBV18 combines with J gene TRBJ2-6; D possibly matches TRBD1 or TRBD2 (5 bases each). The germline V and J ends were trimmed by 3 bases and 2 bases, with 8 bases remaining between them. The CDR3 consists of 15 residues. Germline V gene sequence: CDR1 KGHSH, CDR2 LQKENI.

This chain connects TRBV10-3 to TRBJ2-7; 7 nucleotides align to TRBD2. Trimming at V came to 11 bases and at J to 1 base, leaving 5 bases not matched to a gene. The CDR3 extends over 12 amino acids. The germline gives CDR1 ENHRY, CDR2 SYGVKD. The DNA of the CDR3 is TGTGCCGCCGGACTAGTTTCCTACGAGCAGTACTTC. This encodes CAAGLVSYEQYF.

The chain employs TRBV29-1 and TRBJ1-1; D unresolved. CDR3 length: 15 residues. The V gene lost 7 bases and the J gene lost 0 bases, with 18 bases spanning the gap. Germline V CDR1 and CDR2: SQVTM, ANQGSEA. The CDR3 DNA is TGCAGCGCCCTGCCGATTCGCGGGATGAACACTGAAGCTTTCTTT. Translated: CSALPIRGMNTEAFF.

CDR3 DNA: TGTGCCAGCAGAGAGAGCGGGAGCCGGTACAATGAGCAGTTCTTC. Translating it yields CASRESGSRYNEQFF. The chain has TRBV7-2 and TRBJ2-1; 8 bases fit TRBD2. Unmatched junction bases numbered 8, after V lost 6 bases and J lost 4 bases. The V gene's germline CDR1 is SGHTA and CDR2 FQGNSA. There are 15 residues in the CDR3.

V gene TRBV29-1 combines with J gene TRBJ2-1; D is undetermined. This CDR3 has 11 residues. CDR1 is SQVTM and CDR2 is ANQGSEA in the germline V gene. V was cut by 2 bases and J by 6 bases, with 5 bases left in between. The CDR3 sequence is CSVESPNEQFF. The DNA for the CDR3 is TGCAGCGTTGAATCCCCCAATGAGCAGTTCTTC.

This chain uses TRBV12-3 or TRBV12-4 with TRBJ2-7; tentatively, D is TRBD1 (6 bases). The CDR3 extends over 18 amino acids. V lost 2 bases, J lost 4 bases, and 24 bases lay in between. This CDR3 reads CASSLKSRKAGVSYEQYF. The DNA for the CDR3 is TGTGCCAGCAGTTTAAAATCTCGCAAGGCAGGGGTGTCGTACGAGCAGTACTTC.

The chain recombines TRBV7-9 with TRBJ1-1, with D possibly being TRBD1 (5 bases). The CDR3 is 17 amino acids. Trimming took 6 bases from V and 1 from J, leaving 21 bases between them. The germline CDR1 and CDR2 sequences are SEHNR and FQNEAQ (reference sequence). CDR3 sequence reads: CASSGRSDRVSNTEAFF. CDR3 coding DNA: TGTGCCAGCAGTGGCCGGAGTGACAGAGTGTCGAACACTGAAGCTTTCTTT. Complete variable domain (other parts from reference TRBV7-9 and TRBJ1-1): DTGVSQNPRHKITKRGQNVTFRCDPISEHNRLYWYRQTLGQGPEFLTYFQNEAQLEKSRLLSDRFSAERPKGSFSTLEIQRTEQGDSAMYLCASSGRSDRVSNTEAFFGQGTRLTVV.

The V and J genes are TRBV2 and TRBJ2-2; no definite D call. CDR1 and CDR2 from the germline V gene are SNHLY and FYNNEI. V was trimmed by 9 bases and J by 5 bases, leaving 13 bases between them. The CDR3 runs 13 residues. CDR3 nucleotide sequence: TGTGCCAGTACACCATTTGGAACCGGGGAGCTGTTTTTT. As protein: CASTPFGTGELFF.

This clonotype was detected only a few times. Here the CDR3 DNA reads TGCAGTGCCTCCGCCGGGACTAGCTCCTACGAGCAGTACTTC. Translation gives CSASAGTSSYEQYF. The chain links TRBV20-1 to TRBJ2-7; 8 bases map to TRBD2. The CDR3 is 14 residues long. In germline, CDR1 is DFQATT, CDR2 SNEGSKA (reference sequence). The V segment lost 6 bases and the J segment 0 bases; nucleotides outside the gene matches: 7.

The sample holds a few counts of this clonotype. The chain carries TRBV15 and TRBJ2-3; 8 bases map to TRBD2. Germline V lookup: CDR1 LNHNV, CDR2 YYDKDF (reference sequence). The CDR3 is made up of 16 amino acids. J lost 3 bases, V lost 5 bases, and 10 bases had no gene match. CDR3 sequence reads: CATSVGGGGSTDTQYF. The CDR3 bases are TGTGCCACCAGCGTGGGCGGCGGGGGGAGTACAGATACGCAGTATTTT.

The chain recombines TRBV7-2 with TRBJ2-2; D gene unclear. V was clipped by 5 bases and J by 7 bases, with 14 bases between them. The CDR3 is made up of 14 amino acids. CDR1 is SGHTA and CDR2 is FQGNSA in the germline V gene. The CDR3 protein is CASSLGKGIGELFF. For the CDR3, the DNA is TGTGCCAGCAGCCTAGGGAAGGGAATCGGGGAGCTGTTTTTT.

V gene TRBV5-1 combines with J gene TRBJ2-7; D is uncertain. V lost 0 bases and J 6 bases, leaving 13 bases between the germline ends. Germline CDR1 and CDR2: SGHRS and YFSETQ. The CDR3 extends over 14 amino acids. The CDR3 DNA is TGCGCCAGCAGCTTGGGGGGATTCACGGGCGAGCAGTACTTC. Translated, it gives CASSLGGFTGEQYF.

There are many counts of this clonotype. The chain couples TRBV7-9 to TRBJ1-1; D may be TRBD1 (6 bases). CDR1 is SEHNR and CDR2 is FQNEAQ in the germline V gene (reference sequence). There are 13 residues in the CDR3. The ends were cut back, 6 bases at V and 1 base at J, with 9 bases in the middle. CDR3 protein: CASSLQGNTEAFF. CDR3 coding DNA: TGTGCCAGCAGTTTACAGGGGAACACTGAAGCTTTCTTT.

This clonotype was observed many times. The J gene is TRBJ2-5, the V gene TRBV7-6, with D unresolved. Germline CDR1 and CDR2: SGHVS and FNYEAQ. V lost 3 bases and J lost 7, with 9 bases in between. CDR3 size: 12 residues. The CDR3 DNA follows: TGTGCCAGCAGCTTGCCCGACCGGACCCAGTACTTC. It specifies CASSLPDRTQYF.

This clonotype was recorded only once. This chain connects TRBV9 to TRBJ2-5; 7 bases align to TRBD1. The tail of the sequence fits TRBJ2-7 better, so the J call may be wrong. CDR1 SGDLS and CDR2 YYNGEE come from the germline V gene. The CDR3 contains 16 residues. CDR3 residues: CASSVVPGTAAFEQYF. The CDR3 region has the DNA TGTGCCAGCAGCGTGGTACCCGGGACAGCAGCCTTCGAGCAGTACTTC.

Only a few counts were recorded for this clonotype. V usage is TRBV24-1 and J usage is TRBJ2-1, with 12 bases lining up with TRBD2. With 3 bases clipped from V and 8 bases from J, the junction kept 4 bases outside the gene matches. Per the germline V gene, CDR1 is KGHDR and CDR2 is SFDVKD. The CDR3 is 15 residues long. Here the CDR3 DNA reads TGTGCCACCAGTGATCGACTAGCGGGGGTCGATGAGCAGTTCTTC. Protein product: CATSDRLAGVDEQFF.

The chain couples TRBV4-3 to TRBJ2-5, with TRBD2 matching over 8 bases. V lost 1 base, J lost 11 bases, and 15 bases stayed unmatched. The CDR3 sequence is 16 residues long. Germline CDR1 reads LGHNA; CDR2 reads YSLEER. The CDR3 reads CASSQGVSGSRNEQYF. CDR3 nucleotides: TGCGCCAGCAGCCAAGGCGTAAGCGGGAGTAGGAATGAGCAGTACTTC.

V and J are TRBV4-2 and TRBJ2-7, with 8 bases fitting TRBD2. The V segment lost 5 bases and the J segment 6 bases; nucleotides outside the gene matches: 6. The germline V gene has CDR1 LGHNA and CDR2 YNFKEQ. This CDR3 is built from 13 residues. CDR3 bases: TGTGCCAGCAGCGCGGGGGGCCCTAGCGAGCAGTACTTC. Translating gives CASSAGGPSEQYF.

The chain combines TRBV7-2 with TRBJ2-1; 11 nucleotides align to TRBD2. This CDR3 has 15 residues. Germline lookup yields CDR1 SGHTA and CDR2 FQGNSA. After removal of 4 bases from V and 7 bases from J, the junction contained 6 bases not matched to a gene. Written as DNA, the CDR3 is TGTGCCAGCAGCTCCGGGACTAGCGGATTAAATGAGCAGTTCTTC. As protein: CASSSGTSGLNEQFF.

The chain carries TRBV4-2 and TRBJ2-5, with TRBD2 matching 9 bases. CDR1 is LGHNA, CDR2 YNFKEQ, per germline. The CDR3 has 17 amino acids. After removal of 5 bases from V and 3 bases from J, the junction contained 13 bases not matched to a gene. This chain's CDR3 is CASSLNGAGGPEETQYF. For the CDR3, the DNA is TGTGCCAGCAGCTTAAATGGGGCGGGGGGGCCTGAAGAGACCCAGTACTTC.

This clonotype was observed a handful of times. The V call is TRBV10-3, the J call TRBJ1-1; D not resolved. The CDR3 sequence is 15 residues long. The V end was cut by 3 bases, the J end by 6 bases, with 17 bases between. Germline loops: CDR1 ENHRY, CDR2 SYGVKD. CDR3 nucleotides: TGTGCCATCAGTGATCCTACTCAGGCCGTCCCTGAAGCTTTCTTT. It codes for CAISDPTQAVPEAFF.

This chain joins TRBV5-1 and TRBJ1-4, with 8 bases aligning to TRBD1. This CDR3 comprises 13 residues. Trimming cost V 7 bases and J 3 bases; bases outside gene matches: 2. Germline V lookup: CDR1 SGHRS, CDR2 YFSETQ. CDR3 DNA sequence: TGCGCCAGCGGGGACAGGTCTAATGAAAAACTGTTTTTT. Amino acids: CASGDRSNEKLFF. Full variable domain (rest looked up from reference TRBV5-1 and TRBJ1-4): KAGVTQTPRYLIKTRGQQVTLSCSPISGHRSVSWYQQTPGQGLQFLFEYFSETQRNKGNFPGRFSGRQFSNSRSEMNVSTLELGDSALYLCASGDRSNEKLFFGSGTQLSVL.